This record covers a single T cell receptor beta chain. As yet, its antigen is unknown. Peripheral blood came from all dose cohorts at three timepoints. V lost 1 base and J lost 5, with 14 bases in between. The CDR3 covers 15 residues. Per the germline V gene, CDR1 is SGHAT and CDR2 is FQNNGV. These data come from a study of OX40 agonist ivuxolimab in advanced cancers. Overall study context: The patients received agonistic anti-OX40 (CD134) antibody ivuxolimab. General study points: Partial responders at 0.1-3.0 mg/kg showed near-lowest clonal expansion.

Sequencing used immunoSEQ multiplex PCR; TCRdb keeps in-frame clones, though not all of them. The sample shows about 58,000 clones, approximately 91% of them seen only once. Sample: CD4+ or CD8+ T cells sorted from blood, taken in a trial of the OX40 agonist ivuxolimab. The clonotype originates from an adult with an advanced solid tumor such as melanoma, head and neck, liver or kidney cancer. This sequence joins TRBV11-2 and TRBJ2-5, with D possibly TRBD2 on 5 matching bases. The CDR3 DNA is TGTGCCAGCAGCTTAGTAGTACGCGAGGGCGAGACCCAGTACTTC. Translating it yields CASSLVVREGETQYF.